A single T cell receptor beta chain is shown here with its context. The antigen remains unidentified. This sample stems from a study of Graves' ophthalmopathy and Graves' hyperthyroidism. Whole-study findings and limits: Most clonotypes expanded in thyroid above 0.001 frequency were present in blood too.

The CDR3 contains 14 residues. With V trimmed by 2 bases and J by 6 bases, 5 bases remained unmatched. The authors amplified TCR beta CDR3 regions, and they did so from RNA transcripts for repertoire sequencing. The library came from an HTBI-primed first-round RT-PCR and a second-round multiplex PCR. Each CDR3 protein is one row after TCRdb ran MiXCR on the multiplex PCR reads. The sample lists about 220,000 distinct CDR3 sequences, about 22% occurring once. In this cohort, patients with other autoimmune diseases, uncontrolled infections, pregnancy or lactation were excluded. PBMCs originated in under 13 ml of fresh peripheral blood.

The clonotype was recovered from a woman aged 45-65 years with Graves' ophthalmopathy. The sample taken for sequencing was peripheral blood. The chain has TRBV12-3 or TRBV12-4 and TRBJ1-2, with 8 bases identical to TRBD1. The CDR3 loop is CASSLYGQGNGYTF. The DNA for the CDR3 is TGTGCCAGCAGTTTATACGGACAGGGTAATGGCTACACCTTC.